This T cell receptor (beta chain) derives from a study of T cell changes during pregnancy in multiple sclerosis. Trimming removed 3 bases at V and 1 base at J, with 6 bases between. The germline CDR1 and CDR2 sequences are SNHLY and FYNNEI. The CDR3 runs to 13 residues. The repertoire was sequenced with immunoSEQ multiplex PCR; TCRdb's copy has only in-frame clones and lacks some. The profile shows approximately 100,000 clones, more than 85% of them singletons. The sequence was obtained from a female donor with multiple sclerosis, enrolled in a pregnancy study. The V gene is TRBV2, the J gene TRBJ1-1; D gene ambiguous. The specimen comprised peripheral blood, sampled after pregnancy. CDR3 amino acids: CASSDGGNTEAFF. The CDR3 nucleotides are TGTGCCAGCAGTGACGGCGGGAACACTGAAGCTTTCTTT.